The clone carrying this TCR beta chain was seen a handful of times. Via MiXCR, TCRdb re-called the RT-PCR reads, giving one row per CDR3 protein. The sample yields around 570,000 distinct CDR3 sequences, about 10% seen once. There are 13 residues in the CDR3. The germline V and J ends were trimmed by 0 bases and 4 bases, with 7 bases remaining between them. Germline V CDR1 and CDR2: SGHKS, YYEKEE (reference sequence). The data were obtained in a study of response to subunit inactivated influenza vaccine. This sample was also put to use in a study of T cells expressing NK-cell markers. That investigation notes: 5'RACE template switching with UMIs produced the TCR beta cDNA. Investigators obtained TCR beta repertoires from sorted CD3+CD56+NKG2C+, CD3+CD56+NKG2C- and CD3+CD56-NKG2C+ T cells. Out of eight donors sequenced, seven tested HCMV-seropositive and the remaining one seronegative. The study found dominant NKG2C+ clonotypes at about 1.0-7.0% of CD8+ T cells in about six donors. These same clonotypes (in a handful of donors) also led the CD3+CD56-NKG2C+ fraction.

The sample in question was PBMCs from blood, obtained on the day of vaccination. The rearrangement uses TRBV5-5 and TRBJ1-2; D uncertain. The receptor's source is a man aged 50 or older who received an inactivated influenza vaccine. CDR3 in amino acids: CASSLDTVYGYTF. The DNA for the CDR3 is TGTGCCAGCAGCTTGGACACTGTCTATGGCTACACCTTC.